A selection of T cell receptor beta chains follows, all from one sample in a study of blood T cell repertoires in COVID-19. The assay was immunoSEQ multiplex PCR, and TCRdb's table has in-frame clones only and misses some. The sample carries tens of thousands of clones, over 90% recorded once. Sequencing was performed on peripheral blood. Every receptor here comes from a middle-aged man with active COVID-19. CDR3s include the opening cysteine and the closing phenylalanine or tryptophan. The D gene is left open where the match is weak. Part of the rows lack a size; the others show once, few, many or a class for expanded clones.

v_gene: TRBV11-2; j_gene: TRBJ2-7; abundance: few; d_gene: -; CDR3aa: CASSLASQANEQYF; CDR3nt: TGTGCCAGCAGCTTAGCGAGCCAGGCGAACGAGCAGTACTTC
v_gene: TRBV4-1; j_gene: TRBJ2-7; abundance: -; d_gene: TRBD2; CDR3aa: CASSRTEGGSYEQYF; CDR3nt: TGCGCCAGCAGCCGGACTGAGGGAGGGTCCTACGAGCAGTACTTC
v_gene: TRBV3-1/TRBV3-2; j_gene: TRBJ1-1; abundance: -; d_gene: -; CDR3aa: CASSPTGEIRTEAFF; CDR3nt: TGTGCCAGCAGCCCCACTGGAGAAATAAGGACTGAAGCTTTCTTT
v_gene: TRBV11-3; j_gene: TRBJ1-4; abundance: -; d_gene: -; CDR3aa: CASSRSGLATNEKLFF; CDR3nt: TGTGCCAGCAGCCGGTCAGGGTTGGCAACTAATGAAAAACTGTTTTTT
v_gene: TRBV28; j_gene: TRBJ2-7; abundance: -; d_gene: TRBD2; CDR3aa: CAGSRRGTSSYEQYF; CDR3nt: TGTGCCGGGAGCCGACGCGGGACTAGCAGCTACGAGCAGTACTTC
v_gene: TRBV7-9; j_gene: TRBJ1-5; abundance: -; d_gene: -; CDR3aa: CASSARQNQPQHF; CDR3nt: TGTGCCAGCAGCGCACGACAGAATCAGCCCCAGCATTTT
v_gene: TRBV11-3; j_gene: TRBJ2-7; abundance: -; d_gene: -; CDR3aa: CASSDRTVLQYF; CDR3nt: TGTGCCAGCAGCGACCGGACAGTCCTACAGTACTTC
v_gene: TRBV5-1; j_gene: TRBJ2-7; abundance: few; d_gene: TRBD2; CDR3aa: CASSLLLAGGQSGEQYF; CDR3nt: TGCGCCAGCAGCCTCCTTCTAGCGGGAGGCCAATCGGGGGAGCAGTACTTC
v_gene: TRBV4-1; j_gene: TRBJ2-3; abundance: -; d_gene: -; CDR3aa: CASSDYGDTQYF; CDR3nt: TGCGCCAGCAGTGATTACGGAGATACGCAGTATTTT
v_gene: TRBV11-2; j_gene: TRBJ2-1; abundance: -; d_gene: TRBD2; CDR3aa: CASSPGHSGATGVYNEQFF; CDR3nt: TGTGCCAGCAGCCCAGGGCATAGCGGGGCGACCGGGGTCTACAATGAGCAGTTCTTC
v_gene: TRBV25-1; j_gene: TRBJ1-5; abundance: -; d_gene: -; CDR3aa: CASSERVDQPQHF; CDR3nt: TGTGCCAGCAGTGAGCGTGTGGATCAGCCCCAGCATTTT
v_gene: TRBV4-3; j_gene: TRBJ2-3; abundance: -; d_gene: TRBD2; CDR3aa: CASSHAGTSGPNTDTQYF; CDR3nt: TGCGCCAGCAGCCACGCCGGGACTAGCGGGCCCAACACAGATACGCAGTATTTT
v_gene: TRBV2; j_gene: TRBJ2-1; abundance: -; d_gene: TRBD2; CDR3aa: CASREGTSGRRGNEQFF; CDR3nt: TGTGCCAGCAGGGAGGGAACTAGCGGGAGGAGGGGCAATGAGCAGTTCTTC
v_gene: TRBV27; j_gene: TRBJ2-5; abundance: -; d_gene: -; CDR3aa: CASSWRTGKETQYF; CDR3nt: TGTGCCAGCAGTTGGAGAACAGGGAAAGAGACCCAGTACTTC
v_gene: TRBV7-9; j_gene: TRBJ2-2; abundance: few; d_gene: TRBD2; CDR3aa: CASSPPASGSSGELFF; CDR3nt: TGTGCCAGCAGCCCCCCGGCTAGCGGGAGTTCCGGGGAGCTGTTTTTT
v_gene: TRBV12-3/TRBV12-4; j_gene: TRBJ2-7; abundance: once; d_gene: TRBD2; CDR3aa: CASTLQAAGEQYF; CDR3nt: TGTGCCAGCACCCTCCAGGCAGCGGGGGAGCAGTACTTC
v_gene: TRBV5-4; j_gene: TRBJ2-3; abundance: -; d_gene: TRBD2; CDR3aa: CASSFRAKTSGTTDTQYF; CDR3nt: TGTGCCAGCAGCTTTAGGGCCAAGACTAGCGGGACAACAGATACGCAGTATTTT
v_gene: TRBV18; j_gene: TRBJ2-7; abundance: -; d_gene: -; CDR3aa: CASSPPRQSYEQYF; CDR3nt: TGTGCCAGCTCACCACCGAGGCAGAGCTACGAGCAGTACTTC
v_gene: TRBV7-9; j_gene: TRBJ2-7; abundance: -; d_gene: TRBD1; CDR3aa: CASSAPERTGGDEQYF; CDR3nt: TGTGCCAGCAGCGCCCCCGAGCGGACAGGGGGCGACGAGCAGTACTTC
v_gene: TRBV3-1/TRBV3-2; j_gene: TRBJ1-4; abundance: -; d_gene: -; CDR3aa: CASSPLATNEKLFF; CDR3nt: TGTGCCAGCAGCCCCCTTGCAACTAATGAAAAACTGTTTTTT